A selection of T cell receptor beta chains follows, all from one sample in a study of blood T cell repertoires in COVID-19. Assay: immunoSEQ multiplex PCR; the TCRdb copy retains only in-frame clones and omits some. The sample includes around 93,000 clones, over 75% of them seen just once. Input material: peripheral blood. The receptor source for this set is a man at least 80 years old with acute or convalescent COVID-19. Both conserved end residues are part of each CDR3. A D gene is named only where the DNA matches it firmly. The size field is filled for only some rows; it gives once, few, many or a size class.

d_gene,len,abundance,j_gene,v_gene,CDR3nt,CDR3aa
NA,13,NA,TRBJ2-1,TRBV7-7,TGTGCTAGCAGCTTAGCCCCCGTCGATGAGCAGTTCTTC,CASSLAPVDEQFF
TRBD2,14,NA,TRBJ2-2,TRBV5-1,TGCGCCAGCAGCTTGATAGCGGGCACCGGGGAGCTGTTTTTT,CASSLIAGTGELFF
TRBD1,15,NA,TRBJ1-2,TRBV3-1/TRBV3-2,TGTGCCAGCAGCCAAATGCCCGGGACAGGGGACGGCTACACCTTC,CASSQMPGTGDGYTF
NA,14,NA,TRBJ2-5,TRBV5-1,TGCGCCAGCAGCCCCGGACAGACCGCGGAGACCCAGTACTTC,CASSPGQTAETQYF
TRBD2,14,NA,TRBJ2-5,TRBV9,TGTGCCAGCAGCGTATGGGGAGGGGAAGAGACCCAGTACTTC,CASSVWGGEETQYF
TRBD2,15,NA,TRBJ2-1,TRBV11-2,TGTGCCAGCAGCGCCGGGACTAGCGGGTTGAATGAGCAGTTCTTC,CASSAGTSGLNEQFF
NA,14,NA,TRBJ1-1,TRBV10-3,TGTGCCATCGGTGGGAGGGAATTGGACGCTGAAGCTTTCTTT,CAIGGRELDAEAFF
NA,14,NA,TRBJ1-5,TRBV24-1,TGTGCCACCAGTGATAGTCAGTGGAATCAGCCCCAGCATTTT,CATSDSQWNQPQHF
TRBD1,15,NA,TRBJ2-1,TRBV7-3,TGTGCCAGCAGCTTATTGGGACAGGGATACAATGAGCAGTTCTTC,CASSLLGQGYNEQFF
NA,17,NA,TRBJ1-6,TRBV4-2,TGTGCCAGCAGCCAACCCTGGGAGGGGACGCGAAATTCACCCCTCCACTTT,CASSQPWEGTRNSPLHF
TRBD1,17,NA,TRBJ1-1,TRBV5-1,TGCGCCAGCAGCTTGCGCTTGACAGGGGGCATCGACACTGAAGCTTTCTTT,CASSLRLTGGIDTEAFF
NA,15,NA,TRBJ2-5,TRBV10-3,TGTGCCATCAGCCCTAAACAGGGGAGGAGTGAGACCCAGTACTTC,CAISPKQGRSETQYF
TRBD1,15,NA,TRBJ1-2,TRBV18,TGTGCCAGCTCACCCGACAGGGATACTTTCTATGGCTACACCTTC,CASSPDRDTFYGYTF
NA,16,NA,TRBJ1-5,TRBV19,TGTGCCAGTAGTACGGACAATTATTATAGCAATCAGCCCCAGCATTTT,CASSTDNYYSNQPQHF
TRBD2,15,NA,TRBJ2-3,TRBV5-3,TGTGCCAGAAGCTTGTTAGCGGGAGTGATAGATACGCAGTATTTT,CARSLLAGVIDTQYF
TRBD1,13,NA,TRBJ2-7,TRBV7-2,TGTGCCAGCAGCTCGGACAGGGGAGGCGAGCAGTACTTC,CASSSDRGGEQYF
TRBD1,16,NA,TRBJ2-3,TRBV10-3,TGTGCCTCCCGGGACAGGGGGCGTTATGGCACAGATACGCAGTATTTT,CASRDRGRYGTDTQYF
NA,13,NA,TRBJ1-2,TRBV6-5,TGTGCCAGCAGTCGAACGGAGGGCTATGGCTACACCTTC,CASSRTEGYGYTF
NA,13,NA,TRBJ1-1,TRBV10-2,TGCGCCAGCAGTGGTCAGAAGAACACTGAAGCTTTCTTT,CASSGQKNTEAFF
NA,14,NA,TRBJ2-7,TRBV30,TGTGCCTGGAGGCTACAGGACACCTCCTACGAGCAGTACTTC,CAWRLQDTSYEQYF
NA,11,NA,TRBJ2-3,TRBV5-4,TGTGCCAGCAGCAGGTGGGGCCCGCTGTATTTT,CASSRWGPLYF
TRBD2,14,NA,TRBJ2-5,TRBV7-2,TGTGCCAGCAGCCCGGGACTAGCGGGAGAGACCCAGTACTTC,CASSPGLAGETQYF
NA,15,once,TRBJ1-3,TRBV3-1/TRBV3-2,TGTGCCAGCAGCACCGACCGGGTTCATGGAAACACCATATATTTT,CASSTDRVHGNTIYF
NA,15,NA,TRBJ1-2,TRBV6-5,TGTGCCAGCAGTTACAGGGGCGACCGATCCTATGGCTACACCTTC,CASSYRGDRSYGYTF
NA,15,NA,TRBJ1-2,TRBV3-1/TRBV3-2,TGTGCCAGCAGCCAAGAGATCGGCAGGGACTATGGCTACACCTTC,CASSQEIGRDYGYTF
NA,15,NA,TRBJ1-5,TRBV7-8,TGTGCCAGCAGCGTACAGGAAATGGGCAATCAGCCCCAGCATTTT,CASSVQEMGNQPQHF
NA,13,NA,TRBJ1-1,TRBV6-5,TGTGCCAGCCCAGGACAGTTGAACACTGAAGCTTTCTTT,CASPGQLNTEAFF
NA,12,NA,TRBJ1-2,TRBV25-1,TGTGCCAGCAGTAACAGGGAACTGGGCTACACCTTC,CASSNRELGYTF
NA,16,NA,TRBJ2-1,TRBV21-1,TGTGCCAGCAGCAAAGCTCTAGCGGGAAGAAGTTATGAGCAGTTCTTC,CASSKALAGRSYEQFF
TRBD1,15,NA,TRBJ2-7,TRBV6-5,TGTGCCAGCACCTCCCGGGACAGGGTTTTGGACGAGCAGTACTTC,CASTSRDRVLDEQYF
NA,13,NA,TRBJ1-4,TRBV25-1,TGTGCCAGCAGTGTCAGGGATAGTGAAAAACTGTTTTTT,CASSVRDSEKLFF
TRBD1,13,few,TRBJ1-1,TRBV9,TGTGCCAGCAGCGCCAATACAGGGGAGGTCGCTTTCTTT,CASSANTGEVAFF
TRBD2,16,few,TRBJ2-1,TRBV5-4,TGTGCCAGCAGGACCGGGACTAGCGGTTCCTACAATGAGCAGTTCTTC,CASRTGTSGSYNEQFF
NA,15,NA,TRBJ2-3,TRBV5-1,TGCGCCAGCAGCTTGGCCCGGGGAGGCCCAGATACGCAGTATTTT,CASSLARGGPDTQYF
NA,12,NA,TRBJ1-1,TRBV5-4,TGTGCCAGCAGCTTGGAACAGGGTATAGCTTTCTTT,CASSLEQGIAFF
TRBD1,14,NA,TRBJ1-2,TRBV28,TGTGCCAGCAGTTGGCAGGGGGCGCCGTATGGCTACACCTTC,CASSWQGAPYGYTF
NA,14,few,TRBJ1-4,TRBV15,TGTGCCACCAGGGCAGGGTCAACTAATGAAAAACTGTTTTTT,CATRAGSTNEKLFF
TRBD2,17,NA,TRBJ2-1,TRBV7-6,TGTGCCAGCAGCTCCCCCTCGGGTAGCGGGAGTAGGAATGAGCAGTTCTTC,CASSSPSGSGSRNEQFF
NA,11,NA,TRBJ2-7,TRBV10-3,TGTGCCATCAGTTCCGACAGGGAGGAGTACTTC,CAISSDREEYF
NA,13,NA,TRBJ1-2,TRBV7-8,TGTGCCAGCAGCTTCCAGGGTATCTATGGCTACACCTTC,CASSFQGIYGYTF
TRBD1,16,NA,TRBJ2-5,TRBV15,TGTGCCACCAGCGTCGATAGGGACAGGGGGCGTGAGACCCAGTACTTC,CATSVDRDRGRETQYF
NA,9,NA,TRBJ1-2,TRBV9,TGTGCCAGCACTCGGGGCTACACCTTC,CASTRGYTF
NA,14,NA,TRBJ1-6,TRBV27,TGTGCCAGCAGTTCTTTCGGGCCGCGGGCACCCCTCCACTTT,CASSSFGPRAPLHF
NA,14,once,TRBJ1-5,TRBV6-6,TGTGCCAGCAGTTATGGGGAGGGCAATCAGCCCCAGCATTTT,CASSYGEGNQPQHF
NA,14,NA,TRBJ2-7,TRBV10-3,TGTGCCATCAGTGAGTCCCCAGGGGCCTACGAGCAGTACTTC,CAISESPGAYEQYF
NA,15,NA,TRBJ1-1,TRBV7-8,TGTGCCAGCAGCTCACATGACAGCCTCAAGACTGAAGCTTTCTTT,CASSSHDSLKTEAFF
NA,13,NA,TRBJ1-6,TRBV7-9,TGTGCCACCTCCAGGTCCTATAATTCACCCCTCCACTTT,CATSRSYNSPLHF
TRBD1,15,NA,TRBJ2-1,TRBV3-1/TRBV3-2,TGTGCCAGCAGCCAACAGGGGGCGGTGTACAATGAGCAGTTCTTC,CASSQQGAVYNEQFF
NA,13,NA,TRBJ2-6,TRBV12-3/TRBV12-4,TGTGCCAGCAGTTTCAGTGGGGCCAACGTCCTGACTTTC,CASSFSGANVLTF
TRBD1,16,NA,TRBJ1-2,TRBV7-8,TGTGCCAGCAGCTTAGGTTCGGGCAGGGGGACCTATGGCTACACCTTC,CASSLGSGRGTYGYTF
NA,13,NA,TRBJ1-1,TRBV3-1/TRBV3-2,TGTGCCAGCAGCCAACCCGGGTCCACTGAAGCTTTCTTT,CASSQPGSTEAFF
NA,14,NA,TRBJ2-3,TRBV6-2/TRBV6-3,TGTGCCAGCAGTGGAGGTCGTCGCACAGATACGCAGTATTTT,CASSGGRRTDTQYF
NA,13,NA,TRBJ1-2,TRBV6-5,TGTGCCAGCAGGGGGCAGGGTAACTATGGCTACACCTTC,CASRGQGNYGYTF